The 2 T cell receptor beta chains presented below share a single source sample, sequenced in a study of blood T cell repertoires in COVID-19. Sequencing used immunoSEQ multiplex PCR; TCRdb keeps in-frame clones, though not all of them. Here the sample spans tens of thousands of clones, 65% to 85% being singletons. Sequencing was performed on peripheral blood. These receptors all stem from a woman between 50 and 59 years old with active or convalescent COVID-19.

CDR3 in DNA: TGTGCCAGCAGTTATTCGCCAGGGGGCGCGGGCAATCAGCCCCAGCATTTT. Translation gives CASSYSPGGAGNQPQHF. The gene calls are TRBV6-2 or TRBV6-3 and TRBJ1-5, with 8 bases matching TRBD1. CDR1 and CDR2 from the germline V gene are MNHEY and SVGEGT. The CDR3 spans 17 residues. The ends lost 3 bases at V and 2 bases at J; junction bases unmatched: 9.

This chain uses TRBV7-9 with TRBJ2-6, with 10 bases matching TRBD1. The J segment lost 3 bases and the V segment lost 5 bases, leaving 7 bases of the junction unmatched. This CDR3 has 17 residues. The germline V gene encodes CDR1 SEHNR and CDR2 FQNEAQ (reference sequence). The CDR3 DNA reads TGTGCCAGCAGCACGACAGGGGGCGCCGATGGGGCCAACGTCCTGACTTTC. Its protein product is CASSTTGGADGANVLTF. The full variable domain, with the rest looked up from reference TRBV7-9 and TRBJ2-6, is DTGVSQNPRHKITKRGQNVTFRCDPISEHNRLYWYRQTLGQGPEFLTYFQNEAQLEKSRLLSDRFSAERPKGSFSTLEIQRTEQGDSAMYLCASSTTGGADGANVLTFGAGSRLTVL.